Listed here are 21 T cell receptor beta chains from one sample, sequenced in a study of blood T cell repertoires in COVID-19. Profiled with immunoSEQ multiplex PCR; TCRdb holds only in-frame clones, not every one. The sample yields around 450,000 clones, 70% to 90% seen once. What was sequenced was PBMCs or T cells enriched from blood (not recorded which). The source of these receptors is a woman aged 18-35 years with acute COVID-19.

This clone occurred once. The chain carries TRBV28 and TRBJ1-1; TRBD1 is a possible D gene (6 bases). Germline-derived CDR1 and CDR2 are MDHEN and SYDVKM. Between the trimmed V and J ends, which lost 6 bases and 6 bases, there was a span of 14 bases. The length of the CDR3 is 13 residues. CDR3 nucleotide sequence: TGTGCCAGCAGCGCATGGACAGATGCTGAAGCTTTCTTT. Its protein product is CASSAWTDAEAFF.

The chain has TRBV7-2 and TRBJ2-3; 7 nucleotides align to TRBD2. The CDR3 length is 16 residues. The germline CDR1 and CDR2 sequences are SGHTA and FQGNSA. V shed 2 bases, J shed 1 base, and the junction held 6 bases outside the gene matches. The CDR3 protein is CASSLSRLAGTDTQYF. CDR3 in DNA: TGTGCCAGCAGCTTATCGAGACTAGCCGGCACAGATACGCAGTATTTT.

The chain employs TRBV2 and TRBJ1-4, with D maybe TRBD1 (6 bases). Germline values: CDR1 SNHLY, CDR2 FYNNEI. V was trimmed by 4 bases and J by 7 bases, leaving 13 bases between them. The CDR3 has 14 amino acids. CDR3 in DNA: TGTGCCAGCAGTGTGGACAGTTCTGGTGAAAAACTGTTTTTT. Translated, it gives CASSVDSSGEKLFF.

This clone was seen once. The J gene is TRBJ1-2, the V gene TRBV5-1; D is unresolved. This CDR3 is built from 15 residues. The V gene lost 0 bases and the J gene lost 8 bases, with 17 bases spanning the gap. CDR1 and CDR2 (germline): SGHRS, YFSETQ. CDR3 sequence reads: CASSLEGPSGGGYTF. The CDR3 bases are TGCGCCAGCAGCTTGGAGGGCCCCAGCGGCGGCGGCTACACCTTC.

This chain uses TRBV4-2 with TRBJ2-7; 7 bases are shared with TRBD2. The CDR3 spans 13 residues. V was clipped by 3 bases and J by 6 bases; unmatched bases: 5. Germline loops: CDR1 LGHNA, CDR2 YNFKEQ. Written as DNA, the CDR3 is TGTGCCAGCAGCCAGGGGGGGTCGAGCGAGCAGTACTTC. Translation: CASSQGGSSEQYF.

The chain joins TRBV4-2 to TRBJ1-1, with D tentatively TRBD1 (6 bases). Germline CDR1 is LGHNA and CDR2 is YNFKEQ. The CDR3 loop spans 14 amino acids. Between the trimmed V and J ends, which lost 0 bases and 11 bases, there was a span of 16 bases. CDR3 DNA: TGTGCCAGCAGCCAAGAAGAGGGCAGGGGTGGGGCTTTCTTT. This sequence encodes CASSQEEGRGGAFF.

The chain joins TRBV10-3 to TRBJ1-1, with TRBD1 identical over 8 bases. The germline CDR1 and CDR2 sequences are ENHRY and SYGVKD. The CDR3 covers 13 residues. J gave up 1 base and V 7 bases, and 2 bases lay outside the gene matches. This CDR3 is CAITGTGNTEAFF. CDR3 sequence (DNA): TGTGCCATCACCGGGACAGGGAACACTGAAGCTTTCTTT.

The chain links TRBV28 to TRBJ2-5; TRBD2 matches at 10 bases. After removal of 6 bases from V and 4 bases from J, the junction contained 8 bases not matched to a gene. The CDR3 totals 15 residues. The germline V gene encodes CDR1 MDHEN and CDR2 SYDVKM. CDR3 residues: CASRTSGGAVETQYF. CDR3 DNA: TGTGCCAGCAGGACGAGCGGGGGGGCCGTAGAGACCCAGTACTTC.

V usage is TRBV27 and J usage is TRBJ2-1, with 10 bases fitting TRBD2. Losses at the gene ends were 6 bases for V and 15 bases for J; bases not matched to a gene: 5. Germline V gene sequence: CDR1 MNHEY, CDR2 SMNVEV (reference sequence). This CDR3 spans 11 amino acids. The DNA for the CDR3 is TGTGCCAGCAGGGGACTAGCGCGTTCGTTCTTC. It yields the protein CASRGLARSFF.

This chain joins TRBV27 and TRBJ1-2; 7 nucleotides align to TRBD1. V lost 10 bases to trimming and J lost 5 bases; unmatched junction nucleotides: 10. This CDR3 spans 13 amino acids. The germline V gene encodes CDR1 MNHEY and CDR2 SMNVEV (reference sequence). The CDR3 coding sequence is TGTGCCACGTCCCGGGACAGAGGGTATGGCTACACCTTC. Amino acids: CATSRDRGYGYTF.

Concerning this clone itself: Other nucleotide sequences in the sample specify the same CDR3. The CDR3 sequence is CASSVGPQETQYF. CDR3 coding DNA: TGTGCCAGCAGCGTAGGGCCCCAAGAGACCCAGTACTTC. This chain joins TRBV9 and TRBJ2-5; unclear D gene. Trimming removed 0 bases from V and 1 base from J, with 4 bases in between. Germline V gene data show CDR1 as SGDLS and CDR2 as YYNGEE. The CDR3 is made up of 13 amino acids.

The V and J genes are TRBV27 and TRBJ2-2; 7 bases align to TRBD1. From germline, CDR1 is MNHEY and CDR2 SMNVEV (reference sequence). The CDR3 spans 13 residues. V gave up 4 bases and J gave up 7 bases; unmatched junction bases: 3. The CDR3 region has the DNA TGTGCCAGCAGTTCTTGGACAGGCGGGGAGCTGTTTTTT. This encodes CASSSWTGGELFF.

The J gene is TRBJ2-7, the V gene TRBV11-2, with 7 bases lining up with TRBD2. CDR3 size: 17 residues. V trimming: 1 base; J trimming: 0 bases; junction bases outside the gene matches: 9. Per the germline V gene, CDR1 is SGHAT and CDR2 is FQNNGV. The DNA of the CDR3 is TGTGCCAGCAGCTTAGTCGGAGGACTAGAAAACTCCTACGAGCAGTACTTC. Translating it yields CASSLVGGLENSYEQYF.

This chain links TRBV7-9 with TRBJ2-7, with no clear D. V dropped 4 bases and J dropped 3 bases, with 4 bases sitting between them. The CDR3 totals 11 residues. Germline V gene sequence: CDR1 SEHNR, CDR2 FQNEAQ (reference sequence). The CDR3 bases are TGTGCCAGCAGCTCTTACTACGAGCAGTACTTC. Translated, it gives CASSSYYEQYF.

This clone was seen once. The chain couples TRBV5-4 to TRBJ1-3; TRBD1 is a possible D gene (5 bases). Trimming pared 0 bases from V and 2 bases from J, leaving 6 bases between. From germline, CDR1 is SGHNT and CDR2 YYREEE (reference sequence). This CDR3 has 14 residues. CDR3 bases: TGTGCCAGCAGCTTGGCAGGGACTGGAAACACCATATATTTT. Its translation is CASSLAGTGNTIYF.

This rearrangement joins TRBV11-2 to TRBJ2-1, with 9 bases aligning to TRBD1. With V trimmed by 5 bases and J by 8 bases, 7 bases remained unmatched. The CDR3 has 14 amino acids. Germline CDR1 reads SGHAT; CDR2 reads FQNNGV. The CDR3 loop reads CASSTYRGRDEQFF. CDR3 coding DNA: TGTGCCAGCAGCACCTACAGGGGGCGAGATGAGCAGTTCTTC.

The chain recombines TRBV29-1 with TRBJ2-7; D may be TRBD1 (6 bases). The germline V gene encodes CDR1 SQVTM and CDR2 ANQGSEA. The V end lost 6 bases, the J end lost 7 bases, and 19 bases lay between the germline ends. The CDR3 covers 13 residues. CDR3 region: CSVIGTGKGEQYF. The CDR3 bases are TGCAGCGTGATCGGAACAGGGAAAGGAGAGCAGTACTTC.

CDR3 amino acids: CSAHPGWAFF. The DNA for the CDR3 is TGCAGTGCTCACCCAGGGTGGGCTTTCTTT. J is TRBJ1-1 and V is TRBV20-1; possibly TRBD1 for D (5 bases). This CDR3 contains 10 residues. From germline, CDR1 is DFQATT and CDR2 SNEGSKA (reference sequence). Trimming cost V 5 bases and J 11 bases, with 12 bases left between them.

CDR3 protein: CASSEWDRAHTEAFF. In DNA form, the CDR3 reads TGTGCCAGCAGTGAATGGGACAGGGCCCACACTGAAGCTTTCTTT. This chain joins TRBV25-1 and TRBJ1-1, with 9 bases lining up with TRBD1. The CDR3 has 15 amino acids. V lost 1 base, J lost 3 bases, and 3 bases stayed unmatched. Germline CDR1 is MGHDK and CDR2 is SYGVNS.

The chain combines TRBV7-3 with TRBJ2-3, with TRBD2 as a possible D gene (5 bases). The CDR3 loop spans 17 amino acids. V lost 5 bases and J 5 bases, leaving 23 bases between the germline ends. Germline values: CDR1 SGHTA, CDR2 FQGTGA. CDR3 nucleotide sequence: TGTGCCAGCAGCGAACGCGGGCGAGCACTCCCAGTAGATACGCAGTATTTT. Protein: CASSERGRALPVDTQYF.

The chain uses TRBV4-1 and TRBJ1-1; D not resolved. The V gene lost 1 base and the J gene lost 0 bases, with 6 bases spanning the gap. Germline V CDR1 and CDR2: MGHRA, YSYEKL. This CDR3 has 14 amino acids. The DNA for the CDR3 is TGCGCCAGCAGCCAAGGGCCCATGAACACTGAAGCTTTCTTT. This gives the protein CASSQGPMNTEAFF.